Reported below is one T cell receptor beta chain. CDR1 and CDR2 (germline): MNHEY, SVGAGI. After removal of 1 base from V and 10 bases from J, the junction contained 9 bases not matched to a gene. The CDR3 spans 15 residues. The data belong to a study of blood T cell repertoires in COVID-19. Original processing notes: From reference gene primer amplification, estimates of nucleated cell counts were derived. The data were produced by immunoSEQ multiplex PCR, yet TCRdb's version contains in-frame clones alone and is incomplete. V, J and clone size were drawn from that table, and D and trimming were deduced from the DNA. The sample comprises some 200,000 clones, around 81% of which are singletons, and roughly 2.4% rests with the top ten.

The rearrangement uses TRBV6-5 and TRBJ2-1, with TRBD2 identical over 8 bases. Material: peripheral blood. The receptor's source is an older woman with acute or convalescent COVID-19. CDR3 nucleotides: TGTGCCAGCAGTTACTTCGGGGCTAGCGGGCTAGAGCAGTTCTTC. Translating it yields CASSYFGASGLEQFF.